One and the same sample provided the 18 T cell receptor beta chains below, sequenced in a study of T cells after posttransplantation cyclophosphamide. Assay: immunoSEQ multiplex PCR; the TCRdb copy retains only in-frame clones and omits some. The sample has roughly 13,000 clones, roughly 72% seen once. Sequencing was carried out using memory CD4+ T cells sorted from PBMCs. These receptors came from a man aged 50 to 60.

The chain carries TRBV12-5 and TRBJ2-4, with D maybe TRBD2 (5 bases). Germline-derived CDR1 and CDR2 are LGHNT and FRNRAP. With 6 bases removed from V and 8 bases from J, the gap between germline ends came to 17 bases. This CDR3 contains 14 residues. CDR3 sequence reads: CASGRGLTEDIQYF. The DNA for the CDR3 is TGTGCTAGTGGGCGTGGACTGACGGAGGACATTCAGTACTTC. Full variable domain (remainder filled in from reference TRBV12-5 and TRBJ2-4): DARVTQTPRHKVTEMGQEVTMRCQPILGHNTVFWYRQTMMQGLELLAYFRNRAPLDDSGMPKDRFSAEMPDATLATLKIQPSEPRDSAVYFCASGRGLTEDIQYFGAGTRLSVL.

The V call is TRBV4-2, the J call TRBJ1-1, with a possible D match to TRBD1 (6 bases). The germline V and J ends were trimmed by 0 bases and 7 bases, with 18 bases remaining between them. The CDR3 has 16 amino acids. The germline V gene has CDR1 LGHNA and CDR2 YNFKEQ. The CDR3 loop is CASSQEPLGQTDEAFF. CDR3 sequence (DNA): TGTGCCAGCAGCCAAGAGCCCCTAGGACAGACCGATGAAGCTTTCTTT.

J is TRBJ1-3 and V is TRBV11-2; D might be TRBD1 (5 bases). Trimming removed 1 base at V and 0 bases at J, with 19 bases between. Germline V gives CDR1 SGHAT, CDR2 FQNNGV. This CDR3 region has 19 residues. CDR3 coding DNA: TGTGCCAGCAGCTTAGGGCTGGCAGGGACTTCAATCTCTGGAAACACCATATATTTT. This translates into CASSLGLAGTSISGNTIYF.

The CDR3 here is CASSGRGLSGNTIYF. The DNA for the CDR3 is TGTGCCAGCAGCGGCAGGGGGCTCTCTGGAAACACCATATATTTT. This rearrangement joins TRBV11-3 to TRBJ1-3, with TRBD1 identical over 8 bases. Germline values: CDR1 SGHNT, CDR2 YENEEA. The CDR3 runs 15 residues. The V and J ends lost 5 bases and 0 bases, in that order; junction bases with no gene match: 3.

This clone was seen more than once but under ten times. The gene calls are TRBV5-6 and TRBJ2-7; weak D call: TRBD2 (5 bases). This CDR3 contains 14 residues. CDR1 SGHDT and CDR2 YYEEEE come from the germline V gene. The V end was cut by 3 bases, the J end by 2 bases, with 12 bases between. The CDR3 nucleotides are TGTGCCAGCAGCTACGGGTTGAGGGCCTACGAGCAGTACTTC. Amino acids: CASSYGLRAYEQYF.

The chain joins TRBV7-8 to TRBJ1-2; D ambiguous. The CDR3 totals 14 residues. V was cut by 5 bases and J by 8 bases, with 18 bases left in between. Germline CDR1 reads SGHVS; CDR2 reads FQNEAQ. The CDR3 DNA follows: TGTGCCAGCAGCCGTCTCGGGGATCCTCGGGGCTACACCTTC. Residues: CASSRLGDPRGYTF.

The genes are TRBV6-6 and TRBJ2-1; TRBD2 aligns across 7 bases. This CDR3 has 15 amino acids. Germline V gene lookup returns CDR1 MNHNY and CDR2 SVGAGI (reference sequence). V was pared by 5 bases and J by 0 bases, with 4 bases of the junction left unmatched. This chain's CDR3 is CASSAPGGSYNEQFF. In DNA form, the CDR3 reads TGTGCCAGCAGTGCGCCGGGGGGCTCCTACAATGAGCAGTTCTTC.

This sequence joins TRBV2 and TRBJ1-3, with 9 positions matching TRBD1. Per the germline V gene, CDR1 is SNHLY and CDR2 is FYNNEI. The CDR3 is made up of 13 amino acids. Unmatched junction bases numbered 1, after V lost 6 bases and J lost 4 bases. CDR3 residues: CASRGQGGNTIYF. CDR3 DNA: TGTGCCAGCAGGGGACAGGGAGGAAACACCATATATTTT.

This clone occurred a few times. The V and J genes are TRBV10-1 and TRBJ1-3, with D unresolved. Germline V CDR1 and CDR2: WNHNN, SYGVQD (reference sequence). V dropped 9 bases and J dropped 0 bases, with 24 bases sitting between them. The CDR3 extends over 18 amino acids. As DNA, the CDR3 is TGCGCCAGTCCCCAAACTATAAAGGAGAGGGCCTCTGGAAACACCATATATTTT. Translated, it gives CASPQTIKERASGNTIYF.

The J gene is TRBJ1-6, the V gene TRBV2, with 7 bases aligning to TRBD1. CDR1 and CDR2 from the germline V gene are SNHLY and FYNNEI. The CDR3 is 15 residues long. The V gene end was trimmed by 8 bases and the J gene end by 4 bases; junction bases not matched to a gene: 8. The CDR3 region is CASLRDSAYNSPLHF. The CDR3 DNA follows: TGTGCCAGCCTCCGGGACAGTGCTTATAATTCACCCCTCCACTTT. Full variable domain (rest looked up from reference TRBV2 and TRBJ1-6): EPEVTQTPSHQVTQMGQEVILRCVPISNHLYFYWYRQILGQKVEFLVSFYNNEISEKSEIFDDQFSVERPDGSNFTLKIRSTKLEDSAMYFCASLRDSAYNSPLHFGNGTRLTVT.

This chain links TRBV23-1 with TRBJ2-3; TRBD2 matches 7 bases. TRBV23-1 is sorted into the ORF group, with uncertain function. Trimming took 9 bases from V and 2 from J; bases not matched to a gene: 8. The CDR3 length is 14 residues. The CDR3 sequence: CARRGDCSTDTQYF. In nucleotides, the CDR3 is TGCGCCAGACGGGGGGACTGCTCCACAGATACGCAGTATTTT.

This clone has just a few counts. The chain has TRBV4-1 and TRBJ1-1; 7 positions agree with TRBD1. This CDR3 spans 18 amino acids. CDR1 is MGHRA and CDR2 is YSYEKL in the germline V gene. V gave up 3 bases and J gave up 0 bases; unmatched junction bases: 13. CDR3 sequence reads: CASSQVNMGQFMNTEAFF. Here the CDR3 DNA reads TGCGCCAGCAGCCAGGTTAATATGGGACAGTTCATGAACACTGAAGCTTTCTTT.

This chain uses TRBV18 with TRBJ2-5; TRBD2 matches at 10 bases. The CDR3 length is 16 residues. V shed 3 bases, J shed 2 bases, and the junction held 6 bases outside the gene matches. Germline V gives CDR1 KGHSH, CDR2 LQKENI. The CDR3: CASSPSASGRQETQYF. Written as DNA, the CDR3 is TGTGCCAGCTCACCCTCGGCTAGCGGGAGACAAGAGACCCAGTACTTC.

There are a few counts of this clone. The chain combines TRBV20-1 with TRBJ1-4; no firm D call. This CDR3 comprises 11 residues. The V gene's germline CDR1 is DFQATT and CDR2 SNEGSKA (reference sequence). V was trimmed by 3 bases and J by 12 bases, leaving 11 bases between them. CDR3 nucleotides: TGCAGTGCTAGGAGGTGGGAGGAACTGTTTTTT. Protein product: CSARRWEELFF.

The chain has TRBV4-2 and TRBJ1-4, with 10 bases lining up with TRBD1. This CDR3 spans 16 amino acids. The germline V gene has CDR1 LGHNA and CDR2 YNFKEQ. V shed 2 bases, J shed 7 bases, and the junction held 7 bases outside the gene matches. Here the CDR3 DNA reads TGTGCCAGCAGCCAATACTTCCGGGACAGGGGTGAAAAACTGTTTTTT. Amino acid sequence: CASSQYFRDRGEKLFF.

Here the CDR3 DNA reads TGTGCCAGTAGTCGAGGAGACTTGGAAGCTTTCTTT. Its protein product is CASSRGDLEAFF. The rearrangement links TRBV19 to TRBJ1-1, with D uncertain. The CDR3 is 12 residues long. Per the germline V gene, CDR1 is LNHDA and CDR2 is SQIVND (reference sequence). V lost 5 bases to trimming and J lost 8 bases, with 12 bases between them.

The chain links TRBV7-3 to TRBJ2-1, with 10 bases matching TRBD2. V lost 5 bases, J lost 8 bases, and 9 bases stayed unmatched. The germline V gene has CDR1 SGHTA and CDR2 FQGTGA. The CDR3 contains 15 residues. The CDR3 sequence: CASSPGSGRADEQFF. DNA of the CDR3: TGTGCCAGCAGCCCCGGCAGCGGGAGGGCCGATGAGCAGTTCTTC.

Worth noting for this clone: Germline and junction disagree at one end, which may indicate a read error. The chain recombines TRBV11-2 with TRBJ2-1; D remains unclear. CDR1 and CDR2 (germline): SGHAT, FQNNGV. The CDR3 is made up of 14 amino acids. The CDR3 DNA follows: TGTGCCAGCAGCTTACCCCACTTAATATACAGAGTGATCTTC. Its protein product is CASSLPHLIYRVIF.